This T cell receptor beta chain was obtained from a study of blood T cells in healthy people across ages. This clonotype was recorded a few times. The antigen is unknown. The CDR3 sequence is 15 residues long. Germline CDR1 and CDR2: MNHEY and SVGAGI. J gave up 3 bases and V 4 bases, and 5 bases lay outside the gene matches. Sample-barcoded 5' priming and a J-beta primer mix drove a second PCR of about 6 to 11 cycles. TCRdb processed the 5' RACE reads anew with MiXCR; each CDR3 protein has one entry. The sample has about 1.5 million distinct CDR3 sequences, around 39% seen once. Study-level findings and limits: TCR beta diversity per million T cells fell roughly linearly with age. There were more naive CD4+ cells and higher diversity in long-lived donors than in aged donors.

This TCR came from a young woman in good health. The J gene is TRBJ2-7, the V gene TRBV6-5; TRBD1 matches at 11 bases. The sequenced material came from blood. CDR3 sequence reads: CASSSPGTGGYEQYF. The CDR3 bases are TGTGCCAGCAGTTCCCCCGGGACAGGGGGCTACGAGCAGTACTTC.